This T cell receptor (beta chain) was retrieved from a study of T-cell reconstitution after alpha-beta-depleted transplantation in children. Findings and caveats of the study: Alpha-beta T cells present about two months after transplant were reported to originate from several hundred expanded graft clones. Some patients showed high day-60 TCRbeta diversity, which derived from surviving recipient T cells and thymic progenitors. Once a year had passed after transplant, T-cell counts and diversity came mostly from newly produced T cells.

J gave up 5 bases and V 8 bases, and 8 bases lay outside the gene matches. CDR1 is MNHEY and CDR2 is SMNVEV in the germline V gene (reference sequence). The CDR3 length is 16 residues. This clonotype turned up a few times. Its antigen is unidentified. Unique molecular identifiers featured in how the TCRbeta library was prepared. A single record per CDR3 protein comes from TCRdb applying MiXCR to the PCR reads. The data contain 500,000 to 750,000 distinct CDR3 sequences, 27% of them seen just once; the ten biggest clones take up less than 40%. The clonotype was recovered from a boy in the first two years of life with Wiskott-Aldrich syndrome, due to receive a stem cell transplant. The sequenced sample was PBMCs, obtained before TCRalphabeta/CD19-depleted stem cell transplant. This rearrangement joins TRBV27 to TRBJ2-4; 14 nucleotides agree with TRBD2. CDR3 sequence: CASQPGLAGGQNIQYF. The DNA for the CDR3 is TGTGCCAGCCAACCCGGACTAGCGGGAGGTCAAAACATTCAGTACTTC.